The 10 T cell receptor beta chains reported below all come from one sample, sequenced in a study of blood T cell repertoires in COVID-19. Clones were sequenced by immunoSEQ multiplex PCR, and TCRdb holds only the in-frame ones, with some missing. Of about 200,000 clones in the sample, around nine tenths were seen once. The source material was peripheral blood. The source of these receptors is a man in his fifties or sixties who had recovered from COVID-19.

The chain employs TRBV3-1 (or the pseudogene TRBV3-2) and TRBJ1-4, with TRBD1 as a possible D gene (5 bases). Trimming took 3 bases from V and 4 from J, leaving 9 bases between them. This CDR3 is 14 amino acids long. Germline V gene sequence: CDR1 LGHDT, CDR2 YNNKEL (reference sequence). CDR3 region: CASSHSGFNEKLFF. As DNA, the CDR3 is TGTGCCAGCAGCCATTCAGGGTTTAATGAAAAACTGTTTTTT.

The rearrangement uses TRBV24-1 and TRBJ1-2; D is possibly TRBD1 (6 bases). Germline CDR1 is KGHDR and CDR2 is SFDVKD. V dropped 5 bases and J dropped 3 bases, with 9 bases sitting between them. CDR3 size: 13 residues. The CDR3 DNA reads as TGTGCCACCAGTGGGGGGGGCTACTATGGCTACACCTTC. Translating gives CATSGGGYYGYTF.

The gene calls are TRBV30 and TRBJ2-5; D not resolved. The germline gives CDR1 GTSNPN, CDR2 SVGIG (reference sequence). The CDR3 has 13 residues. Trimming shortened V by 3 bases and J by 1 base, and 9 bases separated the two germline ends. The CDR3 region has the DNA TGTGCCTGGAGCCTGCTGGCCCAAGAGACCCAGTACTTC. This translates into CAWSLLAQETQYF.

This clone appeared a few times. This sequence joins TRBV3-1 (or the pseudogene TRBV3-2) and TRBJ2-5, with 9 nucleotides matching TRBD2. CDR3 size: 14 residues. The V segment lost 5 bases and the J segment 3 bases; nucleotides outside the gene matches: 4. Germline V gene data show CDR1 as LGHDT and CDR2 as YNNKEL (reference sequence). CDR3 loop: CASSSRLAEETQYF. The CDR3 nucleotides read TGTGCCAGCAGCTCCAGACTAGCGGAAGAGACCCAGTACTTC.

This sequence joins TRBV10-2 and TRBJ2-1, with 11 bases that match TRBD2. V was pared by 0 bases and J by 5 bases, with 3 bases of the junction left unmatched. CDR3 size: 16 residues. Germline V gene lookup returns CDR1 WSHSY and CDR2 SAAADI. The CDR3 reads CASSESGTSGNNEQFF. The CDR3 nucleotides are TGCGCCAGCAGTGAGTCTGGGACTAGCGGCAACAATGAGCAGTTCTTC.

This clone was seen a few times. CDR3 DNA: TGTGCCAGCAGCTCTCGGGATGAAAAACTGTTTTTT. Translation gives CASSSRDEKLFF. The chain employs TRBV7-8 and TRBJ1-4; no clear D. This CDR3 spans 12 amino acids. V dropped 4 bases and J dropped 6 bases, with 6 bases sitting between them. Germline V gene lookup returns CDR1 SGHVS and CDR2 FQNEAQ.

The chain recombines TRBV9 with TRBJ1-3; D is possibly TRBD1 (5 bases). The CDR3 is 13 residues long. Per germline, CDR1 SGDLS and CDR2 YYNGEE. V was clipped by 3 bases and J by 3 bases, with 7 bases between them. CDR3 region: CASSGQYGNTIYF. CDR3 in DNA: TGTGCCAGCAGCGGACAGTATGGAAACACCATATATTTT.

The chain employs TRBV5-1 and TRBJ1-4; tentatively, D is TRBD1 (5 bases). V dropped 5 bases and J dropped 4 bases, with 12 bases sitting between them. Germline V gene sequence: CDR1 SGHRS, CDR2 YFSETQ. This CDR3 comprises 14 residues. CDR3 DNA sequence: TGCGCCAGCAGGGGGGGACCGAATAATGAAAAACTGTTTTTT. Its translation is CASRGGPNNEKLFF.

The CDR3 sequence: CASRGTALDEKLFF. The CDR3 DNA is TGCGCCAGCAGGGGGACAGCGCTCGATGAAAAACTGTTTTTT. The chain carries TRBV5-1 and TRBJ1-4; 7 nucleotides match TRBD1. Germline V gives CDR1 SGHRS, CDR2 YFSETQ. V trimming: 5 bases; J trimming: 6 bases; junction bases outside the gene matches: 7. The CDR3 totals 14 residues.

This clone appeared a single time. J is TRBJ1-4 and V is TRBV29-1; no firm D call. The V and J ends lost 4 bases and 7 bases respectively, with 13 bases between them. Germline V gene data show CDR1 as SQVTM and CDR2 as ANQGSEA. CDR3 length: 13 residues. The CDR3 nucleotides read TGCAGCGTTGCCAATACAGCCAGTGAAAAACTGTTTTTT. It yields the protein CSVANTASEKLFF.